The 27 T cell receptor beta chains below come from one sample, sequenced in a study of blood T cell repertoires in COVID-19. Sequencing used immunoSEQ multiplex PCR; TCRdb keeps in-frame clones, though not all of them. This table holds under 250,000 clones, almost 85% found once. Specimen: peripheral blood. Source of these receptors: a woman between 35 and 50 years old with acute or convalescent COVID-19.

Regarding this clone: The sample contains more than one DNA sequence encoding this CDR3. CDR3 sequence (DNA): TGTGCCAGCAGCGGGAGCTCAGATACGCAGTATTTT. Its translation: CASSGSSDTQYF. This chain uses TRBV9 with TRBJ2-3, with D uncertain. Germline CDR1 SGDLS, CDR2 YYNGEE. V gave up 3 bases and J gave up 4 bases, with 6 bases separating them. The CDR3 sequence is 12 residues long.

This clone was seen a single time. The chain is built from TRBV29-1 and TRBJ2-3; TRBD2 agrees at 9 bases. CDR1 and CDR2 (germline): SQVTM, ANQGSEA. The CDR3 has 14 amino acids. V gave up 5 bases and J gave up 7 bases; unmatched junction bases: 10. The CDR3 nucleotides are TGCAGCGTTTTGGGGCGGGAGGGCCGGTATACGCAGTATTTT. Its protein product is CSVLGREGRYTQYF.

The CDR3 DNA is TGCGCCAGCAGCCCTTACAGGGGCGAATTCTATGGCTACACCTTC. Translated: CASSPYRGEFYGYTF. This chain connects TRBV5-1 to TRBJ1-2; 7 nucleotides agree with TRBD1. Germline-derived CDR1 and CDR2 are SGHRS and YFSETQ. V dropped 4 bases and J dropped 4; count of bases not matched to a gene: 10. This CDR3 is built from 15 residues.

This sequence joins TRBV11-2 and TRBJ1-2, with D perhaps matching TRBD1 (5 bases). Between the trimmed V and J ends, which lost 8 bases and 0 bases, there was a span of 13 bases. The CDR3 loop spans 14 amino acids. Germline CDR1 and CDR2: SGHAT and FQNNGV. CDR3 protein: CASRLGGANYGYTF. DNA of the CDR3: TGTGCCAGCCGCCTTGGGGGGGCTAACTATGGCTACACCTTC.

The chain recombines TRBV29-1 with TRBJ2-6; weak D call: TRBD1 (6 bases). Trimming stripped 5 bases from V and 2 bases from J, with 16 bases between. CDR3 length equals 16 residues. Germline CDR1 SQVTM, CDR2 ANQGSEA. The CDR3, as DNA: TGCAGCGTTAAGGACCTCGAGGGGGCTGGGGCCAACGTCCTGACTTTC. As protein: CSVKDLEGAGANVLTF.

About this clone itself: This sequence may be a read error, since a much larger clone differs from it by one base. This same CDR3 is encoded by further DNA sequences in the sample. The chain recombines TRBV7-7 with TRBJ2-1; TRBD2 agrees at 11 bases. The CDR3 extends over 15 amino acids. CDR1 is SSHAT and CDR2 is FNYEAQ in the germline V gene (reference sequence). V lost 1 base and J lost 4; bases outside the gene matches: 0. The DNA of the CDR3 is TGTGCCAGCAGCTTAGGGACTAGCGGGTACAATGAGCAGTTCTTC. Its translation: CASSLGTSGYNEQFF.

The CDR3 reads CASSEAFYGYTF. The CDR3, as DNA: TGTGCCAGCAGCGAAGCGTTCTATGGCTACACCTTC. The chain employs TRBV9 and TRBJ1-2; D gene unclear. CDR1 and CDR2 (germline): SGDLS, YYNGEE. The CDR3 is 12 residues long. V dropped 3 bases and J dropped 4 bases, with 7 bases sitting between them.

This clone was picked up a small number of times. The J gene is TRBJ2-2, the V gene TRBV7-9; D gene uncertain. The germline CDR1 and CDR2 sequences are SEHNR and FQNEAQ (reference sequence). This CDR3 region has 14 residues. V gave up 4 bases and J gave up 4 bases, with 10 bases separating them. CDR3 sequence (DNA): TGTGCCAGCAGCTACGAAAGAGCCACCGGGGAGCTGTTTTTT. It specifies CASSYERATGELFF.

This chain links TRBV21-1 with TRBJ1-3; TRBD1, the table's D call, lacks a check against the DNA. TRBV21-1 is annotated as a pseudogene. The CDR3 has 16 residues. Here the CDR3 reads CASSKGRGLAGNTIYF. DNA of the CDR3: TGTGCCAGCAGCAAAGGCAGGGGGCTAGCTGGAAACACCATATATTTT.

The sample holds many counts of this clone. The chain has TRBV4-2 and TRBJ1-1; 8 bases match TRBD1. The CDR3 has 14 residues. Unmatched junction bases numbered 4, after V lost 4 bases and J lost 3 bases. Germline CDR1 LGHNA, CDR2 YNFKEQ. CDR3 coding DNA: TGTGCCAGCAGCCGAGGACAGGGCTACACTGAAGCTTTCTTT. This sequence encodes CASSRGQGYTEAFF.

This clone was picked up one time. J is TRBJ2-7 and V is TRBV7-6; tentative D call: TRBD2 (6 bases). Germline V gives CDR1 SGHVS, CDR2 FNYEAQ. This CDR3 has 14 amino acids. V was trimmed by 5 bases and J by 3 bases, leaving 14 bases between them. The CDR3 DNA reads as TGTGCCAGCAGCCTGATCGGGGGAGGCTACGAGCAGTACTTC. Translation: CASSLIGGGYEQYF.

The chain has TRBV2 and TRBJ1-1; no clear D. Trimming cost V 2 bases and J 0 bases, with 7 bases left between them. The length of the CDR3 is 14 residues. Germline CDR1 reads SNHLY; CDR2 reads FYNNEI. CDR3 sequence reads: CASSELLLNTEAFF. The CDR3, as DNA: TGTGCCAGCAGTGAACTTCTTCTGAACACTGAAGCTTTCTTT.

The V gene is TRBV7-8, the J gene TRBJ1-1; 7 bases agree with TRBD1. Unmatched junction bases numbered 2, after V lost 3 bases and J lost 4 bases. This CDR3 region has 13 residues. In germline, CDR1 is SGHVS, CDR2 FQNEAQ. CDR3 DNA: TGTGCCAGCAGCTTTCAGGGGGGCACTGAAGCTTTCTTT. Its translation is CASSFQGGTEAFF.

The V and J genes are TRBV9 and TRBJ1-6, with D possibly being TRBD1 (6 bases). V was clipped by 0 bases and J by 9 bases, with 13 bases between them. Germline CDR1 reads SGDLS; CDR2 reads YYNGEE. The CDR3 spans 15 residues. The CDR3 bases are TGTGCCAGCAGCGTAGGACAGGTCGTAGGTTCACCCCTCCACTTT. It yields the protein CASSVGQVVGSPLHF.

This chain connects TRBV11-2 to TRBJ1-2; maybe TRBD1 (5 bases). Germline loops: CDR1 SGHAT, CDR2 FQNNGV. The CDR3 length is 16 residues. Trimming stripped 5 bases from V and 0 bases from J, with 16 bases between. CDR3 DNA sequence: TGTGCCAGCAGCCTGGGTGTGCAGGGCCCTAACTATGGCTACACCTTC. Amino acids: CASSLGVQGPNYGYTF.

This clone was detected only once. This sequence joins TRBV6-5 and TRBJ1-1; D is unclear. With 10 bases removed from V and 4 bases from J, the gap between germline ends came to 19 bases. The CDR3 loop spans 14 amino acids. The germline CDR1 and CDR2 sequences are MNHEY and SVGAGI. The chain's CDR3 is CATYPGRPGTEAFF. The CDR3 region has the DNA TGTGCCACATACCCCGGGAGGCCAGGCACTGAAGCTTTCTTT.

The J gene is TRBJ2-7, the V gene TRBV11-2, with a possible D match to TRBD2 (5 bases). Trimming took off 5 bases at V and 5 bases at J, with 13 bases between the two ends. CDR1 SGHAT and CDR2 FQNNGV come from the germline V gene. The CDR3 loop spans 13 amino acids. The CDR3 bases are TGTGCCAGCAGCGGGTTTCTGGGAGACGAGCAGTACTTC. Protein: CASSGFLGDEQYF.

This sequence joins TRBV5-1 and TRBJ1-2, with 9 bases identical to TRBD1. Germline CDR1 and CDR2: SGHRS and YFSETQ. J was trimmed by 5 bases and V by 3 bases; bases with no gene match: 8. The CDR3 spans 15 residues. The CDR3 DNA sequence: TGCGCCAGCAGCTCGGAGACAGGGGGAGAATATGGCTACACCTTC. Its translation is CASSSETGGEYGYTF.

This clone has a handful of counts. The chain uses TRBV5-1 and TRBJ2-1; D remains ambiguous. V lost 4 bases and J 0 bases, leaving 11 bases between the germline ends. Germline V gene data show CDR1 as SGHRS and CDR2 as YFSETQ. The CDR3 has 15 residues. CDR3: CASSPSPGSYNEQFF. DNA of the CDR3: TGCGCCAGCAGCCCGTCGCCGGGCTCCTACAATGAGCAGTTCTTC.

CDR3 sequence: CASSSPTGRSTEAFF. The CDR3 region has the DNA TGTGCCAGCAGCTCGCCGACAGGGAGAAGTACTGAAGCTTTCTTT. V and J are TRBV7-8 and TRBJ1-1; TRBD1 aligns across 7 bases. The trim removed 4 bases at V and 5 bases at J, leaving 10 bases unmatched. The CDR3 contains 15 residues. Germline values: CDR1 SGHVS, CDR2 FQNEAQ.

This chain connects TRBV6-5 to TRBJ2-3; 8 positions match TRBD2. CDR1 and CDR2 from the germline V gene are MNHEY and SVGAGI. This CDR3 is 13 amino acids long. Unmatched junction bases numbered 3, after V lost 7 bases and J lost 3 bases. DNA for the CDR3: TGTGCCAGCAACGGGGGGGCGACAGATACGCAGTATTTT. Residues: CASNGGATDTQYF.

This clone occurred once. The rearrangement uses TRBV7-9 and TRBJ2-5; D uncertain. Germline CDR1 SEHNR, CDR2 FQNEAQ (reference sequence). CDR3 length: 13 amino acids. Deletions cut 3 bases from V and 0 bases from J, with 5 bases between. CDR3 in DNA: TGTGCCAGCAGCTTTGACAACCAAGAGACCCAGTACTTC. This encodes CASSFDNQETQYF.

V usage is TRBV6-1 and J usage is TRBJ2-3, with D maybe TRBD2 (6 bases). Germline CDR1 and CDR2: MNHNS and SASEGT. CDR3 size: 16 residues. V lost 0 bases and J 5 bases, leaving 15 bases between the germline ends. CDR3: CASSEAPGRRGDTQYF. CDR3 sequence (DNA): TGTGCCAGCAGTGAAGCGCCCGGGAGACGGGGAGATACGCAGTATTTT.

CDR3 sequence reads: CASSQGTTIYNEQFF. The CDR3 DNA reads as TGCGCCAGCAGCCAAGGGACTACCATTTACAATGAGCAGTTCTTC. This chain joins TRBV4-1 and TRBJ2-1; D may be TRBD2 (6 bases). Germline V gene sequence: CDR1 MGHRA, CDR2 YSYEKL. The CDR3 contains 15 residues. Trimming took off 1 base at V and 4 bases at J, with 11 bases between the two ends.

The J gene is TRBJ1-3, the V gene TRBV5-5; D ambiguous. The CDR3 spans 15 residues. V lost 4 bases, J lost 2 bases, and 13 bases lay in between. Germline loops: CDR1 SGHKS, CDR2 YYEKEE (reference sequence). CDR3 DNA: TGTGCCAGCAGCCCGCTATCTATGACTGGAAACACCATATATTTT. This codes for CASSPLSMTGNTIYF.

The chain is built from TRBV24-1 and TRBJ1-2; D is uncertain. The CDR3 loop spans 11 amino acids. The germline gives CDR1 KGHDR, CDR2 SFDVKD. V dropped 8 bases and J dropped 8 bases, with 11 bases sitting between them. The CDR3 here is CATISRSGYTF. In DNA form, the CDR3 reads TGTGCCACCATATCCCGGTCAGGCTACACCTTC.

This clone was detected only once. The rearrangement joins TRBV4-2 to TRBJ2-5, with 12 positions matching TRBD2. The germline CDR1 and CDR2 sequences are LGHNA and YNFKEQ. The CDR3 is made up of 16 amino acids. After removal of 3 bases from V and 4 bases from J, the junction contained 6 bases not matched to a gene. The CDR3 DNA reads TGTGCCAGCAGCCAGCGGTCTAGCGGGAGGGGAGAGACCCAGTACTTC. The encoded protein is CASSQRSSGRGETQYF.